The next 22 T cell receptor beta chains were all read from a single sample in a study of T-cell memory formation after mild COVID-19. TCRdb independently ran MiXCR on the 5' RACE reads; one entry per CDR3 protein. The table records roughly 560,000 distinct CDR3 sequences, 20% of them present only once. The sequenced sample consisted of PBMCs or a T cell subset sorted from them (not recorded which). Receptors were obtained from an adult woman who had mild COVID-19 (a few samples of this study predate the infection). Cell type and time point are not known.

This clonotype was detected only a few times. The rearrangement links TRBV7-9 to TRBJ2-7, with 7 bases identical to TRBD2. The J segment lost 5 bases and the V segment lost 7 bases, leaving 17 bases of the junction unmatched. The length of the CDR3 is 16 residues. Germline loops: CDR1 SEHNR, CDR2 FQNEAQ (reference sequence). As DNA, the CDR3 is TGTGCCAGCACTCCCCTGGACGGGAGGCCGGGCGACGAGCAGTACTTC. It is translated as CASTPLDGRPGDEQYF.

This clonotype was observed a few times. The CDR3 DNA sequence: TGTGCCAGCAGTTACGGTCGATTTGCGTTTCTGAGGGGCACTGAGCAGTTCTTC. It codes for CASSYGRFAFLRGTEQFF. V is TRBV6-2 or TRBV6-3 and J is TRBJ2-1; D may correspond to TRBD1 or TRBD2 (5 bases each). Trimming stripped 2 bases from V and 9 bases from J, with 26 bases between. Germline CDR1 is MNHEY and CDR2 is SVGEGT. CDR3 size: 18 residues.

This clonotype was counted between two and nine times. The genes are TRBV9 and TRBJ2-3, with D possibly TRBD2 on 7 matching bases. V was pared by 0 bases and J by 1 base, with 9 bases between. The CDR3 covers 15 residues. Germline CDR1 and CDR2: SGDLS and YYNGEE. The CDR3 coding sequence is TGTGCCAGCAGCGTAGAGGGGGGGCGCACAGATACGCAGTATTTT. Its protein product is CASSVEGGRTDTQYF.

This clonotype was seen more than once but under ten times. The chain combines TRBV7-9 with TRBJ2-3; D gene ambiguous. This CDR3 region has 14 residues. CDR1 and CDR2 from the germline V gene are SEHNR and FQNEAQ (reference sequence). Trimming took off 8 bases at V and 0 bases at J, with 12 bases between the two ends. The CDR3 spells CASETRSSTDTQYF. CDR3 sequence (DNA): TGTGCCAGCGAGACCCGTTCTAGCACAGATACGCAGTATTTT.

This clonotype was detected ten times or more. This chain uses TRBV28 with TRBJ1-2; D is possibly TRBD1 (6 bases). The germline V and J ends were trimmed by 7 bases and 2 bases, with 17 bases remaining between them. The CDR3 runs 15 residues. Germline CDR1 reads MDHEN; CDR2 reads SYDVKM. The DNA of the CDR3 is TGTGCCAGCAAAGTCGAAGGAACAGGGAACTATGGCTACACCTTC. This encodes CASKVEGTGNYGYTF.

This clonotype showed up many times. The CDR3, as DNA: TGTGCCAGCAGCTTAGGTGGGAGTCCCTACAATGAGCAGTTCTTC. Its translation: CASSLGGSPYNEQFF. The J gene is TRBJ2-1, the V gene TRBV7-2; weak D call: TRBD2 (5 bases). This CDR3 is 15 amino acids long. CDR1 is SGHTA and CDR2 is FQGNSA in the germline V gene. V was shortened by 1 base and J by 2 bases, with 9 bases between the two germline ends.

This clonotype came up a few times. The chain couples TRBV20-1 to TRBJ1-4; D unresolved. V gave up 5 bases and J gave up 11 bases, with 21 bases separating them. The germline V gene encodes CDR1 DFQATT and CDR2 SNEGSKA (reference sequence). The CDR3 totals 14 residues. The CDR3 here is CSAPITGLGRKLFF. In DNA form, the CDR3 reads TGCAGTGCTCCGATCACTGGGCTCGGAAGGAAACTGTTTTTT.

This clonotype turned up a few times. J is TRBJ2-1 and V is TRBV7-2; no firm D call. The CDR3 is 13 amino acids. In germline, CDR1 is SGHTA, CDR2 FQGNSA. Trimming stripped 1 base from V and 10 bases from J, with 11 bases between. CDR3 nucleotides: TGTGCCAGCAGCTTAGGATCCATGGTGGAGCAGTTCTTC. It is translated as CASSLGSMVEQFF.

This clonotype has a handful of counts. The gene calls are TRBV7-2 and TRBJ2-4; 8 bases fit TRBD1. The germline CDR1 and CDR2 sequences are SGHTA and FQGNSA. The trim removed 5 bases at V and 0 bases at J, leaving 9 bases unmatched. The CDR3 loop spans 17 amino acids. CDR3 residues: CASSPGGKLLAKNIQYF. CDR3 nucleotides: TGTGCCAGCAGCCCAGGGGGCAAGCTATTAGCCAAAAACATTCAGTACTTC. Drawing the rest from reference TRBV7-2 and TRBJ2-4, the complete variable domain is GAGVSQSPSNKVTEKGKDVELRCDPISGHTALYWYRQSLGQGLEFLIYFQGNSAPDKSGLPSDRFSAERTGGSVSTLTIQRTQQEDSAVYLCASSPGGKLLAKNIQYFGAGTRLSVL.

This chain connects TRBV19 to TRBJ1-1; 9 positions match TRBD1. This CDR3 has 13 residues. Germline CDR1 reads LNHDA; CDR2 reads SQIVND (reference sequence). V lost 8 bases, J lost 3 bases, and 4 bases stayed unmatched. DNA of the CDR3: TGTGCCAGTGGGACAGGGATGGACACTGAAGCTTTCTTT. This encodes CASGTGMDTEAFF. Variable domain in full (rest from reference TRBV19 and TRBJ1-1): DGGITQSPKYLFRKEGQNVTLSCEQNLNHDAMYWYRQDPGQGLRLIYYSQIVNDFQKGDIAEGYSVSREKKESFPLTVTSAQKNPTAFYLCASGTGMDTEAFFGQGTRLTVV.

The chain combines TRBV6-1 with TRBJ1-5, with TRBD1 as a possible D gene (5 bases). The germline CDR1 and CDR2 sequences are MNHNS and SASEGT. CDR3 length equals 15 residues. Trimming took off 4 bases at V and 1 base at J, with 11 bases between the two ends. The CDR3 DNA is TGTGCCAGCAGTGGGACATGGGAGAGCAATCAGCCCCAGCATTTT. It is translated as CASSGTWESNQPQHF.

This clonotype was observed at least ten times. The J gene is TRBJ2-7, the V gene TRBV9, with 8 bases matching TRBD1. Germline CDR1 SGDLS, CDR2 YYNGEE. The CDR3 contains 13 residues. V was clipped by 4 bases and J by 7 bases; unmatched bases: 7. CDR3 sequence: CASSLSQGVEQYF. The CDR3 DNA is TGTGCCAGCAGCTTATCACAGGGGGTTGAGCAGTACTTC.

A few counts support this clonotype. The rearrangement uses TRBV7-9 and TRBJ2-7; possible D gene TRBD2, 6 bases. CDR3 size: 14 residues. The germline V gene has CDR1 SEHNR and CDR2 FQNEAQ (reference sequence). With 5 bases removed from V and 2 bases from J, the gap between germline ends came to 13 bases. The CDR3 DNA reads TGTGCCAGCAGCCCCCGGGACTCAGCCTACGAGCAGTACTTC. Residues: CASSPRDSAYEQYF.

There are a few counts of this clonotype. This chain joins TRBV5-1 and TRBJ1-1, with 9 bases that match TRBD1. This CDR3 contains 16 residues. J lost 4 bases, V lost 0 bases, and 7 bases had no gene match. Germline CDR1 SGHRS, CDR2 YFSETQ. The CDR3 loop is CASSLAVQGAVTEAFF. The CDR3 region has the DNA TGCGCCAGCAGCTTGGCCGTACAGGGGGCTGTCACTGAAGCTTTCTTT.

The CDR3 sequence is CAAALGPSNTEAFF. DNA for the CDR3: TGTGCCGCCGCCCTAGGGCCCTCGAACACTGAAGCTTTCTTT. This chain connects TRBV6-6 to TRBJ1-1; D not certain. This CDR3 spans 14 amino acids. The V and J ends lost 11 bases and 1 base respectively, with 17 bases between them. Per the germline V gene, CDR1 is MNHNY and CDR2 is SVGAGI (reference sequence).

The chain carries TRBV20-1 and TRBJ2-6; no clear D gene. CDR1 is DFQATT and CDR2 is SNEGSKA in the germline V gene (reference sequence). Trimming cost V 3 bases and J 2 bases, with 11 bases left between them. The CDR3 spans 15 residues. The CDR3: CSAREFAPGANVLTF. Written as DNA, the CDR3 is TGCAGTGCTAGGGAGTTCGCCCCTGGGGCCAACGTCCTGACTTTC.

The rearrangement joins TRBV12-3 or TRBV12-4 to TRBJ1-4; D is unclear. The CDR3 contains 14 residues. Deletions cut 7 bases from V and 1 base from J, with 10 bases between. The CDR3 protein is CASTMAGTNEKLFF. Written as DNA, the CDR3 is TGTGCCAGCACTATGGCGGGAACTAATGAAAAACTGTTTTTT.

The chain carries TRBV27 and TRBJ1-4; 7 bases match TRBD1. After removal of 5 bases from V and 8 bases from J, the junction contained 8 bases not matched to a gene. CDR1 is MNHEY, CDR2 SMNVEV, per germline (reference sequence). This CDR3 contains 14 residues. CDR3 sequence (DNA): TGTGCCAGCAGTCGAGACAGGGCAGGGGAAAAACTGTTTTTT. This encodes CASSRDRAGEKLFF.

The sample holds many counts of this clonotype. The CDR3 bases are TGTGCCAGCAGCCTCGCGGTAGCGGGAGAGACCCAGTACTTC. This codes for CASSLAVAGETQYF. This sequence joins TRBV5-4 and TRBJ2-5, with TRBD2 identical over 7 bases. Trimming cost V 4 bases and J 4 bases; bases outside gene matches: 7. The V gene's germline CDR1 is SGHNT and CDR2 YYREEE (reference sequence). This CDR3 contains 14 residues. Full variable domain (missing parts from reference TRBV5-4 and TRBJ2-5): ETGVTQSPTHLIKTRGQQVTLRCSSQSGHNTVSWYQQALGQGPQFIFQYYREEENGRGNFPPRFSGLQFPNYSSELNVNALELDDSALYLCASSLAVAGETQYFGPGTRLLVL.

The sample holds a few counts of this clonotype. The gene calls are TRBV24-1 and TRBJ2-5, with D possibly matching TRBD2 (7 bases). The CDR3 is 16 amino acids. Looked up from germline, CDR1 is KGHDR and CDR2 is SFDVKD. Trimming took off 0 bases at V and 4 bases at J, with 14 bases between the two ends. This CDR3 reads CATSDLWRGLRETQYF. CDR3 nucleotides: TGTGCCACCAGTGATTTGTGGCGGGGGCTTCGAGAGACCCAGTACTTC.

V is TRBV6-6 and J is TRBJ2-1; D unclear. Trimming pared 5 bases from V and 12 bases from J, leaving 11 bases between. Germline V lookup: CDR1 MNHNY, CDR2 SVGAGI (reference sequence). The CDR3 totals 11 residues. The CDR3 sequence: CASSQSFGQFF. CDR3 DNA sequence: TGTGCCAGCAGTCAGTCCTTCGGGCAGTTCTTC.

This clonotype was seen a single time. In nucleotides, the CDR3 is TGTGCCACCAGCAGAGCGGGGGGGCCTCAGGAGCAGTTCTTC. Protein product: CATSRAGGPQEQFF. The chain joins TRBV15 to TRBJ2-1; 8 bases are a match to TRBD2. Per the germline V gene, CDR1 is LNHNV and CDR2 is YYDKDF (reference sequence). The CDR3 covers 14 residues. V gave up 1 base and J gave up 10 bases; unmatched junction bases: 6.